The clone carrying this T cell receptor (beta chain) turned up a few times. The data stem from a study of regulatory T cells in long-lasting Graves disease. Background on the study: Prior antithyroid drug treatment in newly diagnosed Graves' patients lasted under 3 months.

Time point denoted: newly diagnosed GD, antithyroid drugs for less than 3 months. Isolated PBMC RNA provided the starting material for the TCR library. Peripheral blood, at about 10 milliliters, went into EDTA tubes. HTBI primers from iRepertoire and Arm-PCR of CDR3 regions yielded the TCR beta libraries. TCRdb redid the calling of the multiplex PCR reads with MiXCR, one entry per CDR3 protein. The data contain approximately 310,000 distinct CDR3 sequences, 15% to 20% of them singletons. The origin of this receptor is a female donor with Graves disease. This specimen consisted of peripheral blood mononuclear cells (PBMCs), obtained at new diagnosis, from a patient treated with antithyroid drugs.

The CDR3 DNA follows: TGCAGCGGGGCCTGGAATAAAGAGACCCAGTACTTC. This sequence encodes CSGAWNKETQYF. The V and J genes are TRBV29-1 and TRBJ2-1; no definite D call. The DNA end favors TRBJ2-5, so the J call may be wrong. CDR3 size: 12 residues. CDR1 SQVTM and CDR2 ANQGSEA come from the germline V gene.